These 10 T cell receptor beta chains were sequenced from one sample in a study of beta chain features in type 1 diabetes. General study results and limits: For Type 1 diabetes patients, all four CD4+ subsets carried TCRB CDR3s that were moderately but significantly shorter.

No antigens are known for them. Reverse transcription of all isolated RNA meant that expressed TCRB transcripts were sequenced. This table comes from immunoSEQ multiplex PCR, and its TCRdb copy is limited to in-frame clones, with some not included. Among 40,000 to 60,000 clones listed, about three fifths were seen once. The source material was stem cell memory CD4+ T cells from blood. Receptors originate from a woman under 40 with type 1 diabetes.

The chain employs TRBV6-6 and TRBJ2-3; 9 bases agree with TRBD1. Germline V lookup: CDR1 MNHNY, CDR2 SVGAGI (reference sequence). Losses at the gene ends were 6 bases for V and 6 bases for J; bases not matched to a gene: 7. This CDR3 region has 14 residues. The CDR3 DNA reads as TGTGCCAGCAGACCACAGGGGGCCGTGGATACGCAGTATTTT. This translates into CASRPQGAVDTQYF.

CDR3 region: CASSFTGRQETQYF. The DNA of the CDR3 is TGTGCCAGCAGCTTTACGGGGAGGCAAGAGACCCAGTACTTC. The rearrangement uses TRBV7-3 and TRBJ2-5, with D perhaps matching TRBD2 (6 bases). Germline assignment: CDR1 SGHTA and CDR2 FQGTGA. Trimming took 3 bases from V and 2 from J, leaving 10 bases between them. CDR3 length: 14 amino acids.

The chain carries TRBV28 and TRBJ2-2; 12 bases are shared with TRBD2. Trimming removed 3 bases from V and 8 bases from J; junction bases left unmatched: 13. The CDR3 has 18 residues. The germline V gene has CDR1 MDHEN and CDR2 SYDVKM. The CDR3 coding sequence is TGTGCCAGCAGTTTTCACATCCCACTAGCGGGAGGAACTGGGGAGCTGTTTTTT. It specifies CASSFHIPLAGGTGELFF. Full variable domain (outside the CDR3, taken from reference TRBV28 and TRBJ2-2): DVKVTQSSRYLVKRTGEKVFLECVQDMDHENMFWYRQDPGLGLRLIYFSYDVKMKEKGDIPEGYSVSREKKERFSLILESASTNQTSMYLCASSFHIPLAGGTGELFFGEGSRLTVL.

This sequence joins TRBV27 and TRBJ1-2; D might be TRBD1 (6 bases). This CDR3 contains 14 residues. The germline CDR1 and CDR2 sequences are MNHEY and SMNVEV (reference sequence). Trimming removed 1 base from V and 5 bases from J, with 11 bases in between. The CDR3 region has the DNA TGTGCCAGCAGTTTATTCAGGACAGATTATGGCTACACCTTC. Residues: CASSLFRTDYGYTF.

The V call is TRBV6-5, the J call TRBJ1-4; D possibly corresponds to TRBD1 (6 bases). The CDR3 is made up of 16 amino acids. The V end was cut by 2 bases, the J end by 0 bases, with 10 bases between. The germline CDR1 and CDR2 sequences are MNHEY and SVGAGI. The CDR3 DNA is TGTGCCAGCAGTTACGGCAGGGGCTCAACTAATGAAAAACTGTTTTTT. This translates into CASSYGRGSTNEKLFF.

CDR3 sequence: CAWSARDSGEKLFF. In DNA form, the CDR3 reads TGTGCCTGGAGTGCGCGGGACTCTGGTGAAAAACTGTTTTTT. This sequence joins TRBV30 and TRBJ1-4; D might be TRBD1 (5 bases). The CDR3 totals 14 residues. The germline V gene encodes CDR1 GTSNPN and CDR2 SVGIG (reference sequence). Trimming stripped 1 base from V and 7 bases from J, with 13 bases between.

This sequence joins TRBV6-5 and TRBJ1-2; possible D gene TRBD1, 6 bases. The CDR3 covers 15 residues. In germline, CDR1 is MNHEY, CDR2 SVGAGI. Trimming cost V 3 bases and J 6 bases, with 17 bases left between them. The CDR3 loop is CASSYHGQPEHGYTF. The CDR3 DNA follows: TGTGCCAGCAGTTATCACGGACAGCCGGAACATGGCTACACCTTC.

The chain joins TRBV7-3 to TRBJ2-7, with 9 bases aligning to TRBD1. With 0 bases clipped from V and 3 bases from J, the junction kept 6 bases outside the gene matches. From germline, CDR1 is SGHTA and CDR2 FQGTGA. This CDR3 region has 16 residues. The CDR3 is CASSLTGGQGIYEQYF. The CDR3 nucleotides are TGTGCCAGCAGCTTAACGGGGGGACAGGGTATCTACGAGCAGTACTTC.

The V gene is TRBV5-1, the J gene TRBJ2-5; 11 bases are shared with TRBD2. This CDR3 contains 15 residues. The germline CDR1 and CDR2 sequences are SGHRS and YFSETQ. Trimming cost V 0 bases and J 5 bases; bases outside gene matches: 3. CDR3 protein: CASSLVTSGSETQYF. The CDR3 DNA reads as TGCGCCAGCAGCTTGGTAACTAGCGGGAGCGAGACCCAGTACTTC.

This clone was found once. The gene calls are TRBV18 and TRBJ1-5, with D perhaps TRBD1 (6 bases). Trimming left V 2 bases short and J 3 bases short, with 14 bases between. Germline V gene lookup returns CDR1 KGHSH and CDR2 LQKENI. The CDR3 is 16 amino acids. CDR3 region: CASSPEQTGSNQPQHF. CDR3 sequence (DNA): TGTGCCAGCTCACCAGAGCAGACAGGATCCAATCAGCCCCAGCATTTT. Complete variable domain (other parts from reference TRBV18 and TRBJ1-5): NAGVMQNPRHLVRRRGQEARLRCSPMKGHSHVYWYRQLPEEGLKFMVYLQKENIIDESGMPKERFSAEFPKEGPSILRIQQVVRGDSAAYFCASSPEQTGSNQPQHFGDGTRLSIL.